The 28 T cell receptor beta chains below come from one sample, sequenced in a study of immune evolution from preneoplasia to lung adenocarcinoma. The assay was immunoSEQ multiplex PCR, and TCRdb's table has in-frame clones only and misses some. This table holds 3,500 or so clones, roughly 85% found once. What was sequenced was FFPE invasive lung adenocarcinoma tissue. The receptor set was obtained from a person aged 45-60 years with lung adenocarcinoma.

The gene calls are TRBV7-9 and TRBJ2-6, with D possibly being TRBD1 (6 bases). V lost 5 bases to trimming and J lost 3 bases, with 14 bases between them. CDR1 is SEHNR and CDR2 is FQNEAQ in the germline V gene (reference sequence). The CDR3 consists of 16 residues. The DNA for the CDR3 is TGTGCCAGCAGCCCCTGGGAACAGGGTGGGGCCAACGTCCTGACTTTC. Encoded protein: CASSPWEQGGANVLTF.

This clone was seen only a few times. This chain joins TRBV19 and TRBJ1-5; D may be TRBD1 (6 bases). The CDR3 sequence is 15 residues long. Germline CDR1 LNHDA, CDR2 SQIVND (reference sequence). V was pared by 5 bases and J by 3 bases, with 14 bases between. The CDR3 DNA is TGTGCCAGTAGTCCACCTCGACAGGTCAATCAGCCCCAGCATTTT. As protein: CASSPPRQVNQPQHF.

This chain joins TRBV11-2 and TRBJ1-2; D gene unclear. Looked up from germline, CDR1 is SGHAT and CDR2 is FQNNGV. The CDR3 loop spans 14 amino acids. V was pared by 3 bases and J by 4 bases, with 12 bases between. The CDR3 sequence: CASSFPRSSYGYTF. DNA of the CDR3: TGTGCCAGCAGCTTTCCACGAAGTAGCTATGGCTACACCTTC.

The CDR3 DNA is TGCAGTGCTAGTACTCACAATGAGCAGTTCTTC. Its translation: CSASTHNEQFF. The chain has TRBV20-1 and TRBJ2-1; D gene unclear. The V gene lost 3 bases and the J gene lost 5 bases, with 5 bases spanning the gap. CDR1 is DFQATT and CDR2 is SNEGSKA in the germline V gene (reference sequence). CDR3 length: 11 amino acids.

The chain couples TRBV19 to TRBJ1-5; unclear D gene. The length of the CDR3 is 15 residues. Trimming removed 1 base at V and 3 bases at J, with 10 bases between. CDR1 is LNHDA, CDR2 SQIVND, per germline (reference sequence). CDR3 sequence: CASSIGAATNQPQHF. CDR3 sequence (DNA): TGTGCCAGTAGTATAGGGGCCGCCACCAATCAGCCCCAGCATTTT.

This clone was picked up one time. The same CDR3 arises from other DNA sequences in this sample as well. This rearrangement joins TRBV11-2 to TRBJ2-3; D remains unclear. V was clipped by 4 bases and J by 2 bases, with 10 bases between them. Germline CDR1 reads SGHAT; CDR2 reads FQNNGV. This CDR3 has 14 residues. This CDR3 reads CASSSSAVTDTQYF. The CDR3 bases are TGTGCCAGCAGCTCCTCGGCGGTCACAGATACGCAGTATTTT.

In its sample, this clone was seen a few times. The rearrangement links TRBV6-5 to TRBJ1-1; D perhaps matches TRBD1 (6 bases). Germline CDR1 is MNHEY and CDR2 is SVGAGI. V was shortened by 4 bases and J by 1 base, with 10 bases between the two germline ends. The CDR3 has 14 amino acids. CDR3 region: CASSSGTPNTEAFF. The CDR3 DNA reads TGTGCCAGCAGTTCCGGGACACCGAACACTGAAGCTTTCTTT.

This chain links TRBV30 with TRBJ1-2; D ambiguous. Per the germline V gene, CDR1 is GTSNPN and CDR2 is SVGIG (reference sequence). The ends were cut back, 0 bases at V and 6 bases at J, with 11 bases in the middle. The length of the CDR3 is 13 residues. CDR3 nucleotide sequence: TGTGCCTGGAGTGTGAGTCTGGGAGATGGCTACACCTTC. This encodes CAWSVSLGDGYTF.

V is TRBV5-6 and J is TRBJ1-4, with D unresolved. Germline V lookup: CDR1 SGHDT, CDR2 YYEEEE. The ends were cut back, 4 bases at V and 0 bases at J, with 13 bases in the middle. This CDR3 has 16 residues. CDR3 DNA: TGTGCCAGCAGCCTAAGGACGGCTGCAACTAATGAAAAACTGTTTTTT. Its translation is CASSLRTAATNEKLFF.

The chain has TRBV27 and TRBJ2-1, with D perhaps TRBD1 or TRBD2 (5 bases each). The CDR3 length is 15 residues. Per germline, CDR1 MNHEY and CDR2 SMNVEV (reference sequence). Trimming shortened V by 3 bases and J by 3 bases, and 12 bases separated the two germline ends. CDR3 protein: CASSFLGEIYNEQFF. The CDR3 DNA reads TGTGCCAGCAGTTTCTTAGGGGAGATCTACAATGAGCAGTTCTTC.

This sequence joins TRBV28 and TRBJ1-5, with 9 bases identical to TRBD1. V dropped 3 bases and J dropped 6; count of bases not matched to a gene: 9. This CDR3 is 16 amino acids long. Germline CDR1 MDHEN, CDR2 SYDVKM. The DNA for the CDR3 is TGTGCCAGCAGTTTCGGGGGACAGGGTTCGAGTCAGCCCCAGCATTTT. This encodes CASSFGGQGSSQPQHF.

The V gene is TRBV28, the J gene TRBJ1-6; D may be TRBD1 (5 bases). Trimming cost V 2 bases and J 8 bases, with 13 bases left between them. Germline V gene data show CDR1 as MDHEN and CDR2 as SYDVKM. The CDR3 has 15 residues. CDR3 coding DNA: TGTGCCAGCAGTTTACGACAGTTGGAGCATTCACCCCTCCACTTT. Its translation: CASSLRQLEHSPLHF.

The chain combines TRBV4-1 with TRBJ2-1, with 12 bases that match TRBD2. Germline V gives CDR1 MGHRA, CDR2 YSYEKL. The CDR3 loop spans 17 amino acids. V was clipped by 5 bases and J by 7 bases; unmatched bases: 12. The CDR3: CASSSTSETSGGNEQFF. The CDR3 DNA follows: TGCGCCAGCAGCTCCACGTCCGAGACTAGCGGGGGAAATGAGCAGTTCTTC.

The sample holds one count of this clone. Other DNA sequences within the sample encode an identical CDR3. The chain uses TRBV7-9 and TRBJ1-4; D call uncertain. CDR1 and CDR2 (germline): SEHNR, FQNEAQ (reference sequence). V lost 6 bases to trimming and J lost 2 bases, with 10 bases between them. This CDR3 has 14 amino acids. Written as DNA, the CDR3 is TGTGCCAGCAGTCTGGTTGGGACTAATGAAAAACTGTTTTTT. It translates to CASSLVGTNEKLFF.

This chain uses TRBV28 with TRBJ2-2, with TRBD1 matching over 8 bases. The J segment lost 0 bases and the V segment lost 5 bases, leaving 11 bases of the junction unmatched. This CDR3 region has 18 residues. CDR1 MDHEN and CDR2 SYDVKM come from the germline V gene. The CDR3 region is CASSDTPGQATNTGELFF. The DNA for the CDR3 is TGTGCCAGCAGTGATACCCCGGGACAGGCTACGAACACCGGGGAGCTGTTTTTT.

The chain recombines TRBV25-1 with TRBJ2-3; perhaps TRBD2 as D (7 bases). With 8 bases removed from V and 3 bases from J, the gap between germline ends came to 18 bases. The CDR3 contains 15 residues. Germline CDR1 and CDR2: MGHDK and SYGVNS. The CDR3 region has the DNA TGTGCCAGCGGCTTGGGGGCGGGAGAGACAGATACGCAGTATTTT. It translates to CASGLGAGETDTQYF.

V gene TRBV11-2 combines with J gene TRBJ2-1; no clear D. The germline V gene encodes CDR1 SGHAT and CDR2 FQNNGV. This CDR3 region has 12 residues. The V gene lost 2 bases and the J gene lost 6 bases, with 5 bases spanning the gap. The CDR3 reads CASSLTGNEQFF. CDR3 bases: TGTGCCAGCAGCTTAACTGGCAATGAGCAGTTCTTC.

The chain is built from TRBV29-1 and TRBJ2-5; D gene uncertain. The CDR3 has 12 amino acids. CDR1 and CDR2 from the germline V gene are SQVTM and ANQGSEA. The V gene lost 5 bases and the J gene lost 0 bases, with 7 bases spanning the gap. DNA of the CDR3: TGCAGCGTTCGGGCCTACCAAGAGACCCAGTACTTC. It translates to CSVRAYQETQYF.

The chain couples TRBV5-1 to TRBJ2-7, with D unclear. Germline CDR1 reads SGHRS; CDR2 reads YFSETQ. The CDR3 has 14 residues. V gave up 1 base and J gave up 0 bases, with 8 bases separating them. The CDR3 DNA reads as TGCGCCAGCAGCTTGTTGGCTAGCTCCTACGAGCAGTACTTC. Translation: CASSLLASSYEQYF.

The V call is TRBV9, the J call TRBJ1-3; 7 bases align to TRBD1. CDR1 is SGDLS, CDR2 YYNGEE, per germline. V trimming: 4 bases; J trimming: 8 bases; junction bases outside the gene matches: 12. The CDR3 is made up of 15 amino acids. The CDR3 region is CASSNGQVEGDTIYF. The CDR3 DNA follows: TGTGCCAGCAGCAACGGACAGGTCGAAGGGGACACCATATATTTT.

The chain is built from TRBV30 and TRBJ1-2; no clear D gene. Germline CDR1 reads GTSNPN; CDR2 reads SVGIG (reference sequence). This CDR3 comprises 13 residues. Trimming removed 3 bases at V and 8 bases at J, with 16 bases between. The CDR3 DNA reads TGTGCCTGGAGACCGGAGGGCGTACCAGGCTACACCTTC. Translating gives CAWRPEGVPGYTF.

The chain couples TRBV4-1 to TRBJ2-7; D is unresolved. V was clipped by 2 bases and J by 2 bases, with 16 bases between them. Germline-derived CDR1 and CDR2 are MGHRA and YSYEKL. This CDR3 region has 16 residues. CDR3 sequence reads: CASSQNRAQVAYEQYF. CDR3 sequence (DNA): TGCGCCAGCAGCCAAAACCGGGCCCAAGTAGCCTACGAGCAGTACTTC.

The rearrangement joins TRBV6-1 to TRBJ1-2, with a tentative D call TRBD1 (6 bases). The ends were cut back, 2 bases at V and 4 bases at J, with 8 bases in the middle. Germline lookup yields CDR1 MNHNS and CDR2 SASEGT. The CDR3 is 13 amino acids. The CDR3 nucleotides read TGTGCCAGCAGTGAACAGGGGTCCTATGGCTACACCTTC. Its protein is CASSEQGSYGYTF.

This chain uses TRBV2 with TRBJ1-1; no reliable D call. V shed 4 bases and J shed 8 bases, with 20 bases lying between them. Per germline, CDR1 SNHLY and CDR2 FYNNEI. There are 15 residues in the CDR3. CDR3 bases: TGTGCCAGCAGTGTGCAACGACCGATTCAAGCCGAAGCTTTCTTT. As protein: CASSVQRPIQAEAFF. The whole variable domain, remainder taken from reference TRBV2 and TRBJ1-1, is EPEVTQTPSHQVTQMGQEVILRCVPISNHLYFYWYRQILGQKVEFLVSFYNNEISEKSEIFDDQFSVERPDGSNFTLKIRSTKLEDSAMYFCASSVQRPIQAEAFFGQGTRLTVV.

The chain has TRBV5-4 and TRBJ2-5; 7 bases fit TRBD2. The CDR3 has 13 residues. CDR1 and CDR2 from the germline V gene are SGHNT and YYREEE (reference sequence). Trimming took 0 bases from V and 4 from J; bases not matched to a gene: 0. CDR3 bases: TGTGCCAGCAGCTTGGGGACTAGAGAGACCCAGTACTTC. It yields the protein CASSLGTRETQYF.

This clone is a singleton in its sample. This chain links TRBV30 with TRBJ1-4; D gene ambiguous. V lost 2 bases to trimming and J lost 8 bases, with 12 bases between them. Looked up from germline, CDR1 is GTSNPN and CDR2 is SVGIG (reference sequence). The CDR3 loop spans 13 amino acids. The CDR3 loop reads CAWSSGRREKLFF. CDR3 coding DNA: TGTGCCTGGAGTTCTGGGAGGCGGGAAAAACTGTTTTTT.

V is TRBV30 and J is TRBJ1-1; 8 bases fit TRBD1. The germline CDR1 and CDR2 sequences are GTSNPN and SVGIG (reference sequence). J lost 3 bases, V lost 4 bases, and 4 bases had no gene match. The CDR3 contains 13 residues. For the CDR3, the DNA is TGTGCCTGGAAAGGACAGGGCTACACTGAAGCTTTCTTT. Translated, it gives CAWKGQGYTEAFF. Using reference TRBV30 and TRBJ1-1 for the parts outside the CDR3, the full variable domain is SQTIHQWPATLVQPVGSPLSLECTVEGTSNPNLYWYRQAAGRGLQLLFYSVGIGQISSEVPQNLSASRPQDRQFILSSKKLLLSDSGFYLCAWKGQGYTEAFFGQGTRLTVV.

This clone occurred once. The CDR3 region is CASSLQTPMNTEAFF. As DNA, the CDR3 is TGCGCCAGCAGCTTGCAAACACCCATGAACACTGAAGCTTTCTTT. This chain links TRBV5-1 with TRBJ1-1; D unclear. The CDR3 is 15 amino acids. Trimming left V 1 base short and J 0 bases short, with 10 bases between. Germline loops: CDR1 SGHRS, CDR2 YFSETQ.